The entry that follows covers one T cell receptor beta chain sequence. The target antigen is unknown. Germline loops: CDR1 MNHNS, CDR2 SASEGT. The J segment lost 4 bases and the V segment lost 7 bases, leaving 6 bases of the junction unmatched. The CDR3 is 14 amino acids. A library of TCRbeta sequences, prepared with unique molecular identifiers, was generated. Via MiXCR, TCRdb re-called the PCR reads, giving one row per CDR3 protein. The data hold more than 200,000 distinct CDR3 sequences, with about 8.4% observed a single time. The entry originates in a study of T-cell reconstitution after alpha-beta-depleted transplantation in children. Broader study findings: Day-60 TCRbeta diversity that was high in some patients was derived from surviving recipient T cells and thymic progenitors. Newly produced T cells mostly provided counts and TCRbeta diversity after one year, as hyperexpanded clones declined. The study reportedly traced alpha-beta T cells about two months after transplant to several hundred expanded graft clones.

V usage is TRBV6-1 and J usage is TRBJ2-5; 10 bases are shared with TRBD1. Sequenced here: PBMCs, mostly from graft donor cells, sampled 360 days after TCRalphabeta/CD19-depleted stem cell transplant. The receptor's source is a male patient between 2 and 15 years old who had a stem cell transplant for acute myeloid leukemia, so the T cells may come from the graft donor. CDR3 DNA: TGTGCCAGCACCGGACAGGGGGTTCGAGAGACCCAGTACTTC. This codes for CASTGQGVRETQYF.